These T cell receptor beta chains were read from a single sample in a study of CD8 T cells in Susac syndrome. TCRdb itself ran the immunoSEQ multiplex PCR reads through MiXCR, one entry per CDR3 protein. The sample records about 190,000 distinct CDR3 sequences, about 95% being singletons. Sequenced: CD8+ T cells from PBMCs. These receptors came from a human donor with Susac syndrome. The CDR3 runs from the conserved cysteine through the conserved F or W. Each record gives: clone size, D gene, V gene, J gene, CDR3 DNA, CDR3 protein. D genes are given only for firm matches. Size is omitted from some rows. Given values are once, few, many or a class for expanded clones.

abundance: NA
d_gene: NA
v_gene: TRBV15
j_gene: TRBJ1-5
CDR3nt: TGTGCCACCAGCAGAGAGTCGAAAGAGCCCCAGCATTTT
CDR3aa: CATSRESKEPQHF

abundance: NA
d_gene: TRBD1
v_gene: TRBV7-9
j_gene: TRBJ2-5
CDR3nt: TGTGCCAGCAGCGCCCCGGGACAGGGGGCAGGGACCCAGTACTTC
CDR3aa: CASSAPGQGAGTQYF

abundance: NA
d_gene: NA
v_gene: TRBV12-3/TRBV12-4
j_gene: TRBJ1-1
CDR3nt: TGTGCCAGCAACGACCAGCGTAGGAACACTGAAGCTTTCTTT
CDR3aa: CASNDQRRNTEAFF

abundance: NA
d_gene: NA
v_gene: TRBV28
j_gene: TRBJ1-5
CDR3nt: TGTGCCAGCAGTAGATGGGGGTTCGGGAAAAATTATCAGCCCCAGCATTTT
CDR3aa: CASSRWGFGKNYQPQHF

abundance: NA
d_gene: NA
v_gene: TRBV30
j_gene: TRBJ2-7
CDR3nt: TGTGCCTGGAGTGTTTCCTACGAGCAGTACTTC
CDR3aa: CAWSVSYEQYF

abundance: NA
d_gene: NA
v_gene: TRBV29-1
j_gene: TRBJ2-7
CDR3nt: TGCAGCGTTGAAGGGCTGGCGGAGTCCTACGAGCAGTACTTC
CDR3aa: CSVEGLAESYEQYF

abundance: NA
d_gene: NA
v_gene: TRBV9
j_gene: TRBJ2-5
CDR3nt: TGTGCCAGCAGCGTTTCCGGAAGCCAAGAGACCCAGTACTTC
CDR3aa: CASSVSGSQETQYF

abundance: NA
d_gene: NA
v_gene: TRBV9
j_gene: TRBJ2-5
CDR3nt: TGTGCCAGCAGCTCAGGGAGGTGGGAGACCCAGTACTTC
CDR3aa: CASSSGRWETQYF

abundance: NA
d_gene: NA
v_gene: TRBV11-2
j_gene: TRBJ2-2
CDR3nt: TGTGCCAGCAGCTACCGGCGGGAGAACACCGGGGAGCTGTTTTTT
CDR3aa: CASSYRRENTGELFF

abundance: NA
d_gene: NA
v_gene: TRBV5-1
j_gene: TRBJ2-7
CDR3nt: TGCGCCAGCAGCTTACAGGAGAGCTCCTACGAGCAGTACTTC
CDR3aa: CASSLQESSYEQYF

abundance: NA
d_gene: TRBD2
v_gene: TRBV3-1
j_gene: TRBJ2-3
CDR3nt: TGTGCCAGCAGCCAAGAGCAATGGAGCGGGGGATACTCAGATACGCAGTATTTT
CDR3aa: CASSQEQWSGGYSDTQYF

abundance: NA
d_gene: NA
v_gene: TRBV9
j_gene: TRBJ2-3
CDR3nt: TGTGCCAGCAGCGAAGGGACTTATCCGAAACCGGCGCAGTATTTT
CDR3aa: CASSEGTYPKPAQYF

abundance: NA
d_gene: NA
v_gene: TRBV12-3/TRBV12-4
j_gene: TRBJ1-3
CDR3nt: TGTGCCAGCAGTTCCCTCAGGACCATCTCTGGAAACACCATATATTTT
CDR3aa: CASSSLRTISGNTIYF

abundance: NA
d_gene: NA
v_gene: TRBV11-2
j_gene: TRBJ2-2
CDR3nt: TGTGCCACCAGGGGCGGGGAGCTGTTTTTT
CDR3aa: CATRGGELFF

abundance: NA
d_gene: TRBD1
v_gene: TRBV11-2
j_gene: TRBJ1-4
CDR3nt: TGTGCCAGCAGCTCCAGCACAGGGGGAGCTGAAAAACTGTTTTTT
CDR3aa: CASSSSTGGAEKLFF

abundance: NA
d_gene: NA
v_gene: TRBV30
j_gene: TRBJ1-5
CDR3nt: TGTGCCTGGACACCGGCCTTCAATCAGCCCCAGCATTTT
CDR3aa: CAWTPAFNQPQHF

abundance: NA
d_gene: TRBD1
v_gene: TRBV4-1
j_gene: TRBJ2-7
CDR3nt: TGCGCCAGCAGCCATGGGACAGGGGGCTCCTACGAGCAGTACTTC
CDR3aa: CASSHGTGGSYEQYF

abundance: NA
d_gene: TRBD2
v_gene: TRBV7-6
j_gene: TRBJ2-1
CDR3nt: TGTGCCAGCAGCTTAGTGTCGGGGGAGGGCTACAATGAGCAGTTCTTC
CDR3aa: CASSLVSGEGYNEQFF

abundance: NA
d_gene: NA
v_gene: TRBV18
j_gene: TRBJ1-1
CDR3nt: TGTGCCAGCTCAGACGGGACGGCCGTTGAAGCTTTCTTT
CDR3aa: CASSDGTAVEAFF

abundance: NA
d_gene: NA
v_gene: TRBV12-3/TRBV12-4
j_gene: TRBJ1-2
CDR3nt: TGTGCCAGCTTGGGTCCTGGGGGGCGAGGGGAGTATGGCTACACCTTC
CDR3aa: CASLGPGGRGEYGYTF

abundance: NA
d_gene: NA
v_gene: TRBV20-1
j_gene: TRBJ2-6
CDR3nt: TGCAGTGCTATCTATGGGGCCAACGTCCTGACTTTC
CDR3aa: CSAIYGANVLTF

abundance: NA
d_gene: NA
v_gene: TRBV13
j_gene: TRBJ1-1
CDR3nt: TGTGCCAGCAGCAAAAGGACAGAAGCTTTCTTT
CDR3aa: CASSKRTEAFF

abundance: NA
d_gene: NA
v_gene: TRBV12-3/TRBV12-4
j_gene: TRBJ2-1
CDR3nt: TGTGCCAGCAGTTTCCCCGGACATTACAATGAGCAGTTCTTC
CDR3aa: CASSFPGHYNEQFF

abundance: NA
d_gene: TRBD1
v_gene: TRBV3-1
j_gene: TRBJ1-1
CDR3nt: TGTGCCAGCAGCCAAGATTACGGGACAGGGATCTCTGAAGCTTTCTTT
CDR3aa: CASSQDYGTGISEAFF

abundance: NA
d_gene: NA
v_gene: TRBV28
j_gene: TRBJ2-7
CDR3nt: TGTGCCAGCAGGAGGGCTGGGCTCGTCGGGCTCGAGCAGTACTTC
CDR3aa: CASRRAGLVGLEQYF

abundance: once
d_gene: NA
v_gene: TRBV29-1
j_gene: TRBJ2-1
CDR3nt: TGCAGCGTTGGTTATCAGGAGCAGTTCTTC
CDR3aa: CSVGYQEQFF

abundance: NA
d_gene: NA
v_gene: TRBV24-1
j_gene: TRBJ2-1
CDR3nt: TGTGCCACCAGTGAAACATCTGGAAGAGAGTACAATGAGCAGTTCTTC
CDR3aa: CATSETSGREYNEQFF

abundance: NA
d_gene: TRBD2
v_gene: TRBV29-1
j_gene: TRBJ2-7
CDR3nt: TGCAGCGTTGAAGATCTTAGCGGGTCCTACGAGCAGTACTTC
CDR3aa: CSVEDLSGSYEQYF

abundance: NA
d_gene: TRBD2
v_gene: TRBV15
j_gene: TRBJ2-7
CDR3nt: TGTGCCACGGAGGACTCGGGAGGGTCTAACGAGCAGTACTTC
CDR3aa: CATEDSGGSNEQYF

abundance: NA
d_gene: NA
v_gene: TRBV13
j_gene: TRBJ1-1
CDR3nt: TGTGCCAGCAGCTCCAATCGGGACGTCGAAGCTTTCTTT
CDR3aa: CASSSNRDVEAFF

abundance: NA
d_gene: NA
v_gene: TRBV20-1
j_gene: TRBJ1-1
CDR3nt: TGCAGTGCGTCGCAGGGTAATGATGAAGCTTTCTTT
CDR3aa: CSASQGNDEAFF

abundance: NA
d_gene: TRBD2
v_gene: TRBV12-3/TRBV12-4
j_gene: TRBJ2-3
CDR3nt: TGTGCCAGCAGTTTCAGCGGGGGGGCAGGAGATACGCAGTATTTT
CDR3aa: CASSFSGGAGDTQYF

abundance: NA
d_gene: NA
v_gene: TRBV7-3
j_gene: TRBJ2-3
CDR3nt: TGTGCCAGCAGCTCCGGAGGTACGCAGTATTTT
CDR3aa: CASSSGGTQYF

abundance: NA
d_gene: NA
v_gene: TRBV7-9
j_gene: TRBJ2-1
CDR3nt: TGTGCCAGCAGCCCCCAACTCGGGTATTCCTACAATGAGCAGTTCTTC
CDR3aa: CASSPQLGYSYNEQFF

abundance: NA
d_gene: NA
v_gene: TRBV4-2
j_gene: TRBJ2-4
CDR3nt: TGTGCCAGCAGCCAAGAAGGGCAGGGGAGGAACATTCAGTACTTC
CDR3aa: CASSQEGQGRNIQYF

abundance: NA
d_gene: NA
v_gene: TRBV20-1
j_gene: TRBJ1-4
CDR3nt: TGCAGTGCTAAGGACAGAGGTGAAAAACTGTTTTTT
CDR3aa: CSAKDRGEKLFF

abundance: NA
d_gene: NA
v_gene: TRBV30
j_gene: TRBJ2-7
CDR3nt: TGTGCCTGGTCTACAGGGATCTACGAGCAGTACTTC
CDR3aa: CAWSTGIYEQYF